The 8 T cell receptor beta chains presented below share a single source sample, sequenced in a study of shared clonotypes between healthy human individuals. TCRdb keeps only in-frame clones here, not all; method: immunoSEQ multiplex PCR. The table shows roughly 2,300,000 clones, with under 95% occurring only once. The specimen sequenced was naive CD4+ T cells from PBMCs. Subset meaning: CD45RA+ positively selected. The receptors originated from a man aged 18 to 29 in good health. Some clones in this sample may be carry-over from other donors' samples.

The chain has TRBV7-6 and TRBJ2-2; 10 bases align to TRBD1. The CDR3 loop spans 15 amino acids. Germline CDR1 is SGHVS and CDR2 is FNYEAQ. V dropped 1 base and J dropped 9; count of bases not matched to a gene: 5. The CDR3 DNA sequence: TGTGCCAGCAGCTTAGGGGGACAGGGGCACCGGGAGCTGTTTTTT. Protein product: CASSLGGQGHRELFF.

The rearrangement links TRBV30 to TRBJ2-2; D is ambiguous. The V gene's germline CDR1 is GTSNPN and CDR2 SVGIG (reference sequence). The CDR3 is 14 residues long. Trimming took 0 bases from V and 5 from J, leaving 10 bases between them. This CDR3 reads CAWSVSVSTGELFF. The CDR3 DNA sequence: TGTGCCTGGAGTGTTTCAGTTTCTACCGGGGAGCTGTTTTTT. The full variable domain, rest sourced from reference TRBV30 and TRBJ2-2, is SQTIHQWPATLVQPVGSPLSLECTVEGTSNPNLYWYRQAAGRGLQLLFYSVGIGQISSEVPQNLSASRPQDRQFILSSKKLLLSDSGFYLCAWSVSVSTGELFFGEGSRLTVL.

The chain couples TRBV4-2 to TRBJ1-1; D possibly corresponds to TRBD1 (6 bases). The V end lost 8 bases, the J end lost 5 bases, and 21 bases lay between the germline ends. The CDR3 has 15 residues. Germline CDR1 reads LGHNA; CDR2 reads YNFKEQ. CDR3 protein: CASRSSSRGGTEAFF. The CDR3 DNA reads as TGTGCCAGCCGCTCGTCCAGCAGGGGAGGGACTGAAGCTTTCTTT.

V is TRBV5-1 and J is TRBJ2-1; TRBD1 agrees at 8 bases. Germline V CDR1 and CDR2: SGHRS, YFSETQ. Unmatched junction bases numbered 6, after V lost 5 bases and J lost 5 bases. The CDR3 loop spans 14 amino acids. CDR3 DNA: TGCGCCAGCAGACCAGGGACAGGCGACAATGAGCAGTTCTTC. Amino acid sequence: CASRPGTGDNEQFF. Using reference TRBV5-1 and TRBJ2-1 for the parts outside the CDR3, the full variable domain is KAGVTQTPRYLIKTRGQQVTLSCSPISGHRSVSWYQQTPGQGLQFLFEYFSETQRNKGNFPGRFSGRQFSNSRSEMNVSTLELGDSALYLCASRPGTGDNEQFFGPGTRLTVL.

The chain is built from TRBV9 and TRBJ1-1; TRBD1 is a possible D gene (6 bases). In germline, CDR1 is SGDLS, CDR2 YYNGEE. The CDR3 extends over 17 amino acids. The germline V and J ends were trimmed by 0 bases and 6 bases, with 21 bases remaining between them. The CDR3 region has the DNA TGTGCCAGCAGCGTAGAGACAATGGGGGGCCAAAGGGCTGAAGCTTTCTTT. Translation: CASSVETMGGQRAEAFF.

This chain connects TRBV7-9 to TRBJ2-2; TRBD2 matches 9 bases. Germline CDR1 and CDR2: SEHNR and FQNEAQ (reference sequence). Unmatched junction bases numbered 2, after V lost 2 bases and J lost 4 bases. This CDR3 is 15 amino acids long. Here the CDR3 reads CASSLWREGTGELFF. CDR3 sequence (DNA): TGTGCCAGCAGCTTATGGCGGGAGGGCACCGGGGAGCTGTTTTTT.

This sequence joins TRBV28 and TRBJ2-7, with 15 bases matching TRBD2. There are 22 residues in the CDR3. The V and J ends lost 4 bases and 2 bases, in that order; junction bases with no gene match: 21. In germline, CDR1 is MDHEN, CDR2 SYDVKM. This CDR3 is CASSSPLGWTSGRAAPPYEQYF. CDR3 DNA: TGTGCCAGCAGTTCCCCTTTAGGGTGGACTAGCGGGAGGGCCGCCCCACCCTACGAGCAGTACTTC.

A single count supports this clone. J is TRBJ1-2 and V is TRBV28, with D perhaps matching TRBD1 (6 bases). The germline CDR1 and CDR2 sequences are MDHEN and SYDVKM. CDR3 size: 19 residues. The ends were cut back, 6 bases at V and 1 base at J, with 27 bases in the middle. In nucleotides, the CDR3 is TGTGCCAGCAGACGCACCGCTTACAGGGAACGGTTAGGTAACTATGGCTACACCTTC. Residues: CASRRTAYRERLGNYGYTF.